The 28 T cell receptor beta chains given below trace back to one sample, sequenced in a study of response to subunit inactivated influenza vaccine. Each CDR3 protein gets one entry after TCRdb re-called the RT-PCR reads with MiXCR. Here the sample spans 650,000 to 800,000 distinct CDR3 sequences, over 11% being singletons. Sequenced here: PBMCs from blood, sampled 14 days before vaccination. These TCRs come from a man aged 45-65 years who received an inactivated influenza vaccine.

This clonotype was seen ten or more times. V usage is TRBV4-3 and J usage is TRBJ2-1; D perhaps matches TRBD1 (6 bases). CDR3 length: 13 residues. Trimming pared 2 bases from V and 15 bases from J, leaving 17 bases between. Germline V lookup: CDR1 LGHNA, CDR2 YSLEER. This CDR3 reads CASSQSRDTGRFF. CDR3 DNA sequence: TGCGCCAGCAGCCAATCCCGGGACACGGGGCGGTTCTTC.

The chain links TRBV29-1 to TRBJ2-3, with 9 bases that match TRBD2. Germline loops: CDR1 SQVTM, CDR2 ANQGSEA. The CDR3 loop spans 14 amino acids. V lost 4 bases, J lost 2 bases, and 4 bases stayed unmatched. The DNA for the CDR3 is TGCAGCGTTGCACTAGCGGGCTTCACAGATACGCAGTATTTT. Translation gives CSVALAGFTDTQYF.

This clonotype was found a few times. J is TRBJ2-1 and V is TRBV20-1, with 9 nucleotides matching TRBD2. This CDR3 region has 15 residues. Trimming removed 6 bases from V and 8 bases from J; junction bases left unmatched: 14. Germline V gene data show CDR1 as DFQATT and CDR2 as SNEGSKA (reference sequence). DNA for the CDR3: TGCAGTGCAGGGTATGGCGGGGGGGCCTTCCATGAGCAGTTCTTC. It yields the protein CSAGYGGGAFHEQFF.

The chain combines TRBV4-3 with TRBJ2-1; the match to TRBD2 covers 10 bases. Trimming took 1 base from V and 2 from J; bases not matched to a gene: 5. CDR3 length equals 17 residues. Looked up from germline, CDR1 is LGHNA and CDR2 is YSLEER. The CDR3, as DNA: TGCGCCAGCAGCCAAGGAATAGCGGGGGGAGCCTACAATGAGCAGTTCTTC. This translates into CASSQGIAGGAYNEQFF.

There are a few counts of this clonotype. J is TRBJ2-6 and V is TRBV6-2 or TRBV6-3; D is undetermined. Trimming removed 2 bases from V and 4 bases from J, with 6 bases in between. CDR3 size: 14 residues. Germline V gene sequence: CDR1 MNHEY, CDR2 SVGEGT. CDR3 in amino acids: CASSYRVGANVLTF. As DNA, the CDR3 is TGTGCCAGCAGTTACAGGGTCGGGGCCAACGTCCTGACTTTC.

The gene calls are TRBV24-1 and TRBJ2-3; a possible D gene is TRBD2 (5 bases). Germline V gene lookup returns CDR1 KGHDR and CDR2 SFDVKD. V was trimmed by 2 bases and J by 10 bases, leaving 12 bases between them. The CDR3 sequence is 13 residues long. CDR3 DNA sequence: TGTGCCACCAGTGATTCGAGCCGAGCGGCGCAGTATTTT. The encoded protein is CATSDSSRAAQYF.

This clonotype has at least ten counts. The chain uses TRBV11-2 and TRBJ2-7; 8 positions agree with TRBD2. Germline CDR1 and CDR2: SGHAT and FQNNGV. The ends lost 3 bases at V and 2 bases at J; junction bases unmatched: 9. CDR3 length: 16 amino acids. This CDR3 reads CASSFTSGGLPYEQYF. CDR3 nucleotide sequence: TGTGCCAGCAGCTTTACGAGCGGGGGCCTTCCCTACGAGCAGTACTTC.

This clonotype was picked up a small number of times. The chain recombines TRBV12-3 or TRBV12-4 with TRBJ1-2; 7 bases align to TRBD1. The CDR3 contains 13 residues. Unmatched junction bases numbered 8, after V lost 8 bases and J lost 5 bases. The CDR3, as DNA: TGTGCCAGCGGCCCGACAGGGCGTTATGGCTACACCTTC. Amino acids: CASGPTGRYGYTF.

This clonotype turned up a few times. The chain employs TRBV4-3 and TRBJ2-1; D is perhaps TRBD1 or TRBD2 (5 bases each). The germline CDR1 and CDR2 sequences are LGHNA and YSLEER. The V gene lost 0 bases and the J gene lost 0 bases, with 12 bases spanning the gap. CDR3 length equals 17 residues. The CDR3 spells CASSQDFRGPSYNEQFF. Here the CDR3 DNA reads TGCGCCAGCAGCCAAGATTTTCGGGGCCCCTCCTACAATGAGCAGTTCTTC.

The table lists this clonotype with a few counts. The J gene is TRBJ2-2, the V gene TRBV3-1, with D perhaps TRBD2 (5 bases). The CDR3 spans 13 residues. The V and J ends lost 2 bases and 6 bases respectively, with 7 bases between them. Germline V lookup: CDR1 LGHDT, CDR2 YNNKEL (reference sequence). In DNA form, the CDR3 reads TGTGCCAGCAGCCAACGGGGTGCCGGGGAGCTGTTTTTT. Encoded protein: CASSQRGAGELFF.

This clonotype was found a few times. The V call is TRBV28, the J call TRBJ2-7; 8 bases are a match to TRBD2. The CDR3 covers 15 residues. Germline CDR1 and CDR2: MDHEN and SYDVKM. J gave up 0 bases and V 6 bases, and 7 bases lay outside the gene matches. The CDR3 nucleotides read TGTGCCAGCAGCTCCGCGGGGGGCGACTCCTACGAGCAGTACTTC. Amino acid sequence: CASSSAGGDSYEQYF.

CDR3 coding DNA: TGTGCCAGCAGTTACCAGCGGGACTACTACGAGCAGTACTTC. Its protein is CASSYQRDYYEQYF. The chain is built from TRBV6-5 and TRBJ2-7; 7 nucleotides match TRBD2. With V trimmed by 2 bases and J by 3 bases, 4 bases remained unmatched. Germline values: CDR1 MNHEY, CDR2 SVGAGI. The CDR3 has 14 amino acids.

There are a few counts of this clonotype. CDR3 residues: CASSHGTANNSPLHF. CDR3 DNA sequence: TGTGCCAGCAGTCACGGGACAGCGAATAATTCACCCCTCCACTTT. This chain links TRBV6-2 or TRBV6-3 with TRBJ1-6; 7 bases line up with TRBD1. The V gene's germline CDR1 is MNHEY and CDR2 SVGEGT. With 5 bases clipped from V and 5 bases from J, the junction kept 6 bases outside the gene matches. This CDR3 region has 15 residues.

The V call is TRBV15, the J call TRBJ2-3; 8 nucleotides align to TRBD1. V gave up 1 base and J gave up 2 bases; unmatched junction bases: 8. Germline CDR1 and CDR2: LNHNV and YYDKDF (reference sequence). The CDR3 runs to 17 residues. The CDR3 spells CATSRGTGIPDTDTQYF. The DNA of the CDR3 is TGTGCCACCAGCAGAGGGACAGGGATCCCCGACACAGATACGCAGTATTTT.

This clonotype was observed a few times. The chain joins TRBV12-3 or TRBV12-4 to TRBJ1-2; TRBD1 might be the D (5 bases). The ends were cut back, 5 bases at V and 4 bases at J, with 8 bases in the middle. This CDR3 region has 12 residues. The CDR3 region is CASSGGLYGYTF. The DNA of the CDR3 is TGTGCCAGCAGTGGGGGACTCTATGGCTACACCTTC.

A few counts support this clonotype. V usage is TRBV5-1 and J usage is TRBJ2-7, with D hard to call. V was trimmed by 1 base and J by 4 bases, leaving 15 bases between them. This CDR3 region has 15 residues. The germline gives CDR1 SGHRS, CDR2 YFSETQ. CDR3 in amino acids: CASSLLTFGSYEQYF. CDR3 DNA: TGCGCCAGCAGCTTGCTTACGTTCGGGTCTTACGAGCAGTACTTC.

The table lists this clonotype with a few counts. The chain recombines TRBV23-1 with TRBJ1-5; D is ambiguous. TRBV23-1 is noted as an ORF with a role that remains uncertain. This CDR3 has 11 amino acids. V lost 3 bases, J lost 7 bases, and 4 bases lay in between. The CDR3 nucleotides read TGCGCCAGCAGTCAGAGACAGCCCCAGCATTTT. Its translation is CASSQRQPQHF.

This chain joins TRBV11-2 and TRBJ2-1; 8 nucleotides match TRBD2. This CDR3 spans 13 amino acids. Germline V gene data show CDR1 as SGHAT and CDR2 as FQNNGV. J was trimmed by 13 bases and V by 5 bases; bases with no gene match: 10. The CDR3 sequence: CASSPPPSGHQFF. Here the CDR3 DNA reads TGTGCCAGCAGCCCCCCCCCTAGCGGGCATCAGTTCTTC.

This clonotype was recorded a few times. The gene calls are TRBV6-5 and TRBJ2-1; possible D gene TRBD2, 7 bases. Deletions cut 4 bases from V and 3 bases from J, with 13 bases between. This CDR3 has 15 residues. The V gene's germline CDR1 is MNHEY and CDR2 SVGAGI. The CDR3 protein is CASSLQGGGYNEQFF. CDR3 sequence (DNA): TGTGCCAGCAGTTTACAGGGAGGGGGCTACAATGAGCAGTTCTTC.

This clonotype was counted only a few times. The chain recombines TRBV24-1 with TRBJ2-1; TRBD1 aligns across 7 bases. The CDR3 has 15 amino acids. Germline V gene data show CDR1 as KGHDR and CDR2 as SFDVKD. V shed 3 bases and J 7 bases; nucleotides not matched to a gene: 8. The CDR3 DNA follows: TGTGCCACCAGTGATGCTAGACAGGGATTGAATGAGCAGTTCTTC. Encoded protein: CATSDARQGLNEQFF.

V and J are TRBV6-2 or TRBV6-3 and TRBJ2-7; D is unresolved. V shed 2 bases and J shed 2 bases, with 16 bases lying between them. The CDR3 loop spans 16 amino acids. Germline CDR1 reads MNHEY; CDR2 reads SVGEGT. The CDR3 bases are TGTGCCAGCAGTTACGCTCTTGCGAAAACTACCTACGAGCAGTACTTC. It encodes CASSYALAKTTYEQYF.

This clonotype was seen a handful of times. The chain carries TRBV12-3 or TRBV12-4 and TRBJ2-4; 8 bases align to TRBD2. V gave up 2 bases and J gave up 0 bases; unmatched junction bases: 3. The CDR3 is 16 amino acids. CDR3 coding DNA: TGTGCCAGCAGTTTACGGGGGGGCGTAGCCAAAAACATTCAGTACTTC. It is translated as CASSLRGGVAKNIQYF.

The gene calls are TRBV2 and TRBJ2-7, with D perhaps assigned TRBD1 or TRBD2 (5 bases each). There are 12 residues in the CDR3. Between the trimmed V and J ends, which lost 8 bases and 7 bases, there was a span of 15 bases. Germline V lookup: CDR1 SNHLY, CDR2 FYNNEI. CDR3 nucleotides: TGTGCCAGCTGGAGGACACGGCGGGAGCAGTACTTC. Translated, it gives CASWRTRREQYF.

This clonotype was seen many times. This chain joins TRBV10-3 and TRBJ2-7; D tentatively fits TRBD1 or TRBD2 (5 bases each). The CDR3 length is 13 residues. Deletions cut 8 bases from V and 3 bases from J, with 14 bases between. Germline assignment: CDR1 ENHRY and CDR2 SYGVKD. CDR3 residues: CAIGGPPFYEQYF. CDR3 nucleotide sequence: TGTGCCATCGGGGGACCTCCTTTCTACGAGCAGTACTTC.

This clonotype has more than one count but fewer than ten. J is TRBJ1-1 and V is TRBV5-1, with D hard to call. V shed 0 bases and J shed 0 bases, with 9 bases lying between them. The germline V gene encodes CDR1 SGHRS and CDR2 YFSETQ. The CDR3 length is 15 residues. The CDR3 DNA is TGCGCCAGCAGCTTGGGGGCCCGAATGAACACTGAAGCTTTCTTT. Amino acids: CASSLGARMNTEAFF. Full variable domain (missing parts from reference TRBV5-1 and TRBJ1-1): KAGVTQTPRYLIKTRGQQVTLSCSPISGHRSVSWYQQTPGQGLQFLFEYFSETQRNKGNFPGRFSGRQFSNSRSEMNVSTLELGDSALYLCASSLGARMNTEAFFGQGTRLTVV.

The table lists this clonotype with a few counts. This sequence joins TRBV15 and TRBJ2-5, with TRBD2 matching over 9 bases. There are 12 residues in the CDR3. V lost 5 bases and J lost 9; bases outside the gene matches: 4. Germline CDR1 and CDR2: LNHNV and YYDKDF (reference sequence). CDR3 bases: TGTGCCACCAGCGCCCGGACTAGCGCCCAGTACTTC. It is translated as CATSARTSAQYF.

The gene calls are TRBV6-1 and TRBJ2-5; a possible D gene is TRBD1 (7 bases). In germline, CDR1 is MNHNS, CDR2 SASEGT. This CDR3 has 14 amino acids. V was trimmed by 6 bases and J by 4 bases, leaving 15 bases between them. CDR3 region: CASRRQGGGETQYF. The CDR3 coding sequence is TGTGCCAGCAGACGCCAGGGGGGAGGAGAGACCCAGTACTTC.

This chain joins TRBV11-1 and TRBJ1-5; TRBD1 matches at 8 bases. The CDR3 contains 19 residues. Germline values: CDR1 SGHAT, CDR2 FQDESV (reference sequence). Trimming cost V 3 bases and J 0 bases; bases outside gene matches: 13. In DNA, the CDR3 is TGTGCCAGCAGCTTCCCCAAAGACAGGGGCCGATATAGCAATCAGCCCCAGCATTTT. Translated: CASSFPKDRGRYSNQPQHF.